This T cell receptor beta chain was documented in a study of monozygotic twins with inflammatory bowel disease. CDR1 is MNHEY, CDR2 SMNVEV, per germline (reference sequence). The CDR3 length is 16 residues. After re-calling the 5' RACE reads, TCRdb lists one entry per CDR3 protein, DNA absent. This table lists approximately 420,000 distinct CDR3 sequences. Material for sequencing was blood. The receptor's source is a human donor with ulcerative colitis or Crohn's disease, or a healthy co-twin of an affected twin (not recorded which). This sequence joins TRBV27 and TRBJ2-7; absent DNA, TCRdb's TRBD1 call cannot be checked. The CDR3 loop reads CASSLRPRQGAYEQYF.